Many counts were recorded for the clone carrying this T cell receptor (beta chain). Its antigen is undetermined. Amplification targeted TCR beta CDR3 regions from RNA transcripts. With the HTBI primer set, the TCR CDR3 went through a first round of RT-PCR. TCRdb reanalysed the multiplex PCR reads using MiXCR and keeps one entry per CDR3 protein. The repertoire holds roughly 420,000 distinct CDR3 sequences, with less than 20% as singletons. This entry is derived from a study of T cells in Graves' hyperthyroidism and ophthalmopathy. Findings and limits, study-wide: Patients with ophthalmopathy were separated from those with stable hyperthyroidism by a 13 V-J model. Most thyroid clonotypes expanded above 0.001 appeared in blood too.

A lack of ophthalmopathy progression within 18 months defined stable Graves' hyperthyroidism. Uncontrolled infection, other autoimmune disease, pregnancy or lactation disqualified patients from enrolment. CDR1 and CDR2 from the germline V gene are SGHVS and FQNEAQ. The CDR3 consists of 16 residues. The V segment lost 6 bases and the J segment 2 bases; nucleotides outside the gene matches: 10. The rearrangement uses TRBV7-8 and TRBJ2-7; 10 nucleotides align to TRBD2. Sequencing input: blood. The source of this sequence is a young woman with Graves' hyperthyroidism. The CDR3 here is CASSAKRLAGAYEQYF. Here the CDR3 DNA reads TGTGCCAGCAGTGCCAAACGGCTAGCGGGAGCCTACGAGCAGTACTTC. Complete variable domain (other parts from reference TRBV7-8 and TRBJ2-7): GAGVSQSPRYKVAKRGQDVALRCDPISGHVSLFWYQQALGQGPEFLTYFQNEAQLDKSGLPSDRFFAERPEGSVSTLKIQRTQQEDSAVYLCASSAKRLAGAYEQYFGPGTRLTVT.